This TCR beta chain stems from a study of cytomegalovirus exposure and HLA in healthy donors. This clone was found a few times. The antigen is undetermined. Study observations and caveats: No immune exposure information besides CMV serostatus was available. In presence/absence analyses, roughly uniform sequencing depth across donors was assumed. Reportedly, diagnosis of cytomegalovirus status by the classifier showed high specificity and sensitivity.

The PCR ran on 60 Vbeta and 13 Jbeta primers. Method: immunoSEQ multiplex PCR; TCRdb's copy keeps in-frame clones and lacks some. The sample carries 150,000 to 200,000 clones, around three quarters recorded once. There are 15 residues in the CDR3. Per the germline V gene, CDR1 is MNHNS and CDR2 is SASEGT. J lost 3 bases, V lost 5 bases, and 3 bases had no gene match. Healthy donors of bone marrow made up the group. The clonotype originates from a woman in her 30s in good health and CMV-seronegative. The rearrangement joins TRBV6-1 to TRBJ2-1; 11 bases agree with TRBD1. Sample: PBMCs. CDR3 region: CASSRDRGSYNEQFF. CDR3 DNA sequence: TGTGCCAGCAGTCGGGACAGGGGGAGCTACAATGAGCAGTTCTTC.